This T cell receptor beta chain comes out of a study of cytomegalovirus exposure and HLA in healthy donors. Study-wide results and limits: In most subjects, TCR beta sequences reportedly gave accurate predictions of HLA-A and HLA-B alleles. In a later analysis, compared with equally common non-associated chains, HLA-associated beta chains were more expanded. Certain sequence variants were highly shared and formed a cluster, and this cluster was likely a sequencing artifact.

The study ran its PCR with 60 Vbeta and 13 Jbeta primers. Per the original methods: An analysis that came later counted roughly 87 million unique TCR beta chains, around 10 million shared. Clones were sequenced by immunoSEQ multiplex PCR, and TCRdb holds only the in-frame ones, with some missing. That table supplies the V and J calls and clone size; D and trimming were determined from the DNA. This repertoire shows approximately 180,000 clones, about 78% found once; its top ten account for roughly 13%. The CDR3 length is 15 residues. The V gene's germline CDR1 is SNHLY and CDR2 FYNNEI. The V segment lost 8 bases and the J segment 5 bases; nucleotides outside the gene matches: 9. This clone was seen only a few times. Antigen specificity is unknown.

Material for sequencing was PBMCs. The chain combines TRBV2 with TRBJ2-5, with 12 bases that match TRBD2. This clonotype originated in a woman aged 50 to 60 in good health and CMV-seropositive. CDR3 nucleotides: TGTGCCAGCCGGCTAGCGGGGGGGGACGGCGAGACCCAGTACTTC. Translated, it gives CASRLAGGDGETQYF.